One sample yielded the 14 T cell receptor beta chains listed below, sequenced in a study of Graves' ophthalmopathy and Graves' hyperthyroidism (dated by TCRdb to the late 2010s). Data came from an Illumina HiSeq 2000. For repertoire sequencing, the TCR beta CDR3 regions were amplified from RNA transcripts. HTBI primers and the Qiagen OneStep RT-PCR kit were used in a first-round RT-PCR, which was followed by a second-round multiplex PCR, size selection and purification. TCRdb trimmed public reads at Q25 via fastp, called clones via MiXCR and kept in-frame beta chains. Each CDR3 protein gets just one entry, which takes the most common genes and DNA from the rows behind it. Here the sample has 400,000 or so distinct CDR3 sequences; roughly a sixth occur a single time. The ten largest make up 2.4% of the sample. The specimen sequenced was peripheral blood. The receptor source for this set is an adult woman with stable Graves' hyperthyroidism.

There are a few counts of this clonotype. The V gene is TRBV28, the J gene TRBJ2-7, with 11 bases aligning to TRBD2. The junction had 7 bases not matched to a gene; V was cut back by 3 bases and J by 0 bases. The CDR3 totals 17 residues. Looked up from germline, CDR1 is MDHEN and CDR2 is SYDVKM. DNA of the CDR3: TGTGCCAGCAGTTTCTCCAATCTAGCGGGAGGCTCCTACGAGCAGTACTTC. Translated: CASSFSNLAGGSYEQYF.

The sample holds many counts of this clonotype. The rearrangement uses TRBV28 and TRBJ2-7, with 7 bases fitting TRBD1. This CDR3 has 16 residues. The germline gives CDR1 MDHEN, CDR2 SYDVKM. V dropped 3 bases and J dropped 3; count of bases not matched to a gene: 11. Written as DNA, the CDR3 is TGTGCCAGCAGTTTTGATCGAGGGGGCGCGGGCTACGAGCAGTACTTC. Its protein product is CASSFDRGGAGYEQYF.

This clonotype was detected once. The chain joins TRBV6-2 or TRBV6-3 to TRBJ1-2; TRBD1 matches 8 bases. Germline CDR1 and CDR2: MNHEY and SVGEGT. V was clipped by 7 bases and J by 2 bases; unmatched bases: 15. The length of the CDR3 is 17 residues. This CDR3 reads CASKTRQDRARNYGYTF. CDR3 bases: TGTGCCAGCAAAACCCGACAGGACAGGGCGCGAAACTATGGCTACACCTTC.

The sample holds many counts of this clonotype. V usage is TRBV28 and J usage is TRBJ1-3, with 8 bases aligning to TRBD1. The CDR3 runs to 16 residues. J lost 2 bases, V lost 8 bases, and 11 bases had no gene match. Germline V gene data show CDR1 as MDHEN and CDR2 as SYDVKM. The CDR3 reads CASAATGQEAGNTIYF. The DNA of the CDR3 is TGTGCCAGCGCTGCCACGGGACAGGAGGCTGGAAACACCATATATTTT.

The V call is TRBV27, the J call TRBJ2-7; the match to TRBD1 covers 7 bases. The V gene's germline CDR1 is MNHEY and CDR2 SMNVEV (reference sequence). With 4 bases clipped from V and 5 bases from J, the junction kept 8 bases outside the gene matches. The length of the CDR3 is 14 residues. The chain's CDR3 is CASSSGTVVHEQYF. For the CDR3, the DNA is TGTGCCAGCAGTTCCGGGACAGTTGTCCACGAGCAGTACTTC.

Notes on this clonotype: One junction end does not reproduce the germline sequence, and a read error may be involved. This chain links TRBV27 with TRBJ1-6, with D unclear. CDR1 is MNHEY and CDR2 is SMNVEV in the germline V gene (reference sequence). This CDR3 contains 17 residues. CDR3 bases: TGTGCCAGCAGTACCCTCACGCCCTCACTCGCTAGGTCACCCCCCCACTTT. Its translation is CASSTLTPSLARSPPHF.

There are many counts of this clonotype. This chain uses TRBV20-1 with TRBJ1-1, with D hard to call. Per germline, CDR1 DFQATT and CDR2 SNEGSKA (reference sequence). This CDR3 comprises 14 residues. With 3 bases removed from V and 1 base from J, the gap between germline ends came to 12 bases. DNA for the CDR3: TGCAGTGCTAGTGACGCCCGAGGGAACACTGAAGCTTTCTTT. Protein product: CSASDARGNTEAFF.

This clonotype was observed at least ten times. The chain joins TRBV2 to TRBJ2-7; D call uncertain. Germline CDR1 reads SNHLY; CDR2 reads FYNNEI. The CDR3 covers 13 residues. V was clipped by 6 bases and J by 2 bases, with 11 bases between them. Here the CDR3 reads CASSELTPYEQYF. In DNA form, the CDR3 reads TGTGCCAGCAGCGAACTCACCCCCTACGAGCAGTACTTC.

This clonotype occurred many times. The rearrangement joins TRBV4-3 to TRBJ2-5; 10 bases align to TRBD1. This CDR3 region has 15 residues. Trimming at V came to 3 bases and at J to 5 bases, leaving 6 bases not matched to a gene. Germline V gives CDR1 LGHNA, CDR2 YSLEER. CDR3 in amino acids: CASSQDRGDGETQYF. DNA for the CDR3: TGCGCCAGCAGCCAGGACAGGGGGGACGGGGAGACCCAGTACTTC.

The sample holds many counts of this clonotype. The DNA for the CDR3 is TGTGCCAGCAGCTTGGGACCTGGGGGGAACCAAGAGACCCAGTACTTC. Translation: CASSLGPGGNQETQYF. The chain couples TRBV5-4 to TRBJ2-5, with D possibly being TRBD2 (6 bases). The CDR3 loop spans 16 amino acids. Germline CDR1 SGHNT, CDR2 YYREEE (reference sequence). V was clipped by 0 bases and J by 0 bases, with 12 bases between them.

This clonotype has at least ten counts. The rearrangement uses TRBV28 and TRBJ2-2, with 8 bases fitting TRBD2. CDR1 and CDR2 from the germline V gene are MDHEN and SYDVKM. This CDR3 comprises 15 residues. V gave up 6 bases and J gave up 8 bases; unmatched junction bases: 11. The CDR3 is CASSTTSVYPGELFF. The CDR3 DNA is TGTGCCAGCAGCACGACTAGCGTCTACCCAGGGGAGCTGTTTTTT.

This clonotype has ten or more counts. The CDR3 nucleotides read TGTGCCAGCAGTCCTTCAGGGTTCTCCTACGAGCAGTACTTC. Translated, it gives CASSPSGFSYEQYF. This chain uses TRBV28 with TRBJ2-7, with a possible D match to TRBD1 (5 bases). The CDR3 is made up of 14 amino acids. The V end was cut by 5 bases, the J end by 0 bases, with 11 bases between. In germline, CDR1 is MDHEN, CDR2 SYDVKM.

In its sample, this clonotype was seen many times. DNA for the CDR3: TGTGCCAGCAGCTTAGGGGACAGGGGGAGCAATCAGCCCCAGCATTTT. This gives the protein CASSLGDRGSNQPQHF. The chain joins TRBV7-8 to TRBJ1-5, with 11 bases that match TRBD1. The CDR3 is 16 residues long. V lost 1 base to trimming and J lost 1 base; unmatched junction nucleotides: 0. Looked up from germline, CDR1 is SGHVS and CDR2 is FQNEAQ. The full variable domain, its missing parts supplied by reference TRBV7-8 and TRBJ1-5, is GAGVSQSPRYKVAKRGQDVALRCDPISGHVSLFWYQQALGQGPEFLTYFQNEAQLDKSGLPSDRFFAERPEGSVSTLKIQRTQQEDSAVYLCASSLGDRGSNQPQHFGDGTRLSIL.

V is TRBV5-1 and J is TRBJ2-1; D uncertain. The V gene lost 3 bases and the J gene lost 6 bases, with 4 bases spanning the gap. CDR1 SGHRS and CDR2 YFSETQ come from the germline V gene. This CDR3 has 11 amino acids. The CDR3 loop reads CASSSINEQFF. The CDR3 bases are TGCGCCAGCAGCTCGATCAATGAGCAGTTCTTC.